Reported below is one TCR beta chain. Its antigen remains unknown. Some clones are missing from TCRdb's copy, which holds only in-frame ones; the method was immunoSEQ multiplex PCR. The sample contains approximately 6,500 clones, about 72% of which appear only once. The sample comes from a study of T cells and Merkel cell carcinoma outcomes. Study-wide results and caveats: Merkel cell carcinoma outcomes were reportedly predicted by repertoire and T-cell density.

This clonotype was sampled from a human donor with Merkel cell carcinoma. Sequencing was done on a sample of tumor tissue from Merkel cell carcinoma.

In nucleotides, the CDR3 is TGCGCCAGCAGCCCGGCCGGCGGTCGCCCCTCCTACAATGAGCAGTTCTTC. Residues: CASSPAGGRPSYNEQFF. V is TRBV5-1 and J is TRBJ2-1; D call uncertain. V dropped 4 bases and J dropped 0 bases, with 17 bases sitting between them. From germline, CDR1 is SGHRS and CDR2 YFSETQ. The length of the CDR3 is 17 residues.